This T cell receptor (beta chain) appears in the sequencing data of a study of blood T cell repertoires in COVID-19. Study summary: The study drew acute and convalescent COVID-19 samples from the United States, Italy and Spain.

Some clones are missing from TCRdb's copy, which holds only in-frame ones; the method was immunoSEQ multiplex PCR. The sample records around 45,000 clones, roughly 90% being singletons. In germline, CDR1 is LGHDT, CDR2 YNNKEL (reference sequence). The trim removed 1 base at V and 1 base at J, leaving 3 bases unmatched. The CDR3 runs to 16 residues. Sequenced sample: peripheral blood. The chain links TRBV3-1 (or the pseudogene TRBV3-2) to TRBJ2-1, with 8 bases fitting TRBD2. The source of this sequence is a man older than 75 with acute or convalescent COVID-19. The CDR3 is CASSQVGRGSYNEQFF. The CDR3 nucleotides read TGTGCCAGCAGCCAAGTCGGGAGGGGTTCCTACAATGAGCAGTTCTTC.